Below, 15 T cell receptor beta chains from the same sample are listed, as sequenced in a study of pediatric ulcerative colitis. TCRdb's copy holds only in-frame clones and misses some; the assay was immunoSEQ multiplex PCR. This table holds fewer than 45,000 clones, roughly 80% found once. The specimen sequenced was blood. Source of these receptors: a girl between 5 and 17 years old with moderate ulcerative colitis.

This chain joins TRBV27 and TRBJ1-1; D ambiguous. Germline CDR1 is MNHEY and CDR2 is SMNVEV (reference sequence). The CDR3 has 16 residues. V gave up 6 bases and J gave up 3 bases, with 20 bases separating them. The CDR3 nucleotides read TGTGCCAGCAGCCAAACCCGCTTGGGATTCGACACTGAAGCTTTCTTT. Translating gives CASSQTRLGFDTEAFF.

This clone appeared a few times. The rearrangement joins TRBV11-3 to TRBJ1-2; the D is unclear. The CDR3 is made up of 12 amino acids. V was clipped by 6 bases and J by 4 bases, with 9 bases between them. Germline CDR1 is SGHNT and CDR2 is YENEEA. CDR3 residues: CASSLQRYGYTF. CDR3 bases: TGTGCCAGCAGTCTACAGCGCTATGGCTACACCTTC.

The chain joins TRBV5-6 to TRBJ2-7; D not certain. The CDR3 length is 8 residues. The germline V gene has CDR1 SGHDT and CDR2 YYEEEE. CDR3 DNA: TGTGTAGTTTACGAGCAGTACTTC. This encodes CVVYEQYF.

The rearrangement uses TRBV19 and TRBJ1-5; TRBD1 aligns across 8 bases. V was pared by 7 bases and J by 4 bases, with 6 bases of the junction left unmatched. The CDR3 totals 14 residues. Germline lookup yields CDR1 LNHDA and CDR2 SQIVND (reference sequence). DNA for the CDR3: TGTGCCAGTAACCCAGGGGGCCGTAATCAGCCCCAGCATTTT. Amino acids: CASNPGGRNQPQHF.

The chain employs TRBV19 and TRBJ1-1, with D unclear. The V end lost 4 bases, the J end lost 3 bases, and 12 bases lay between the germline ends. In germline, CDR1 is LNHDA, CDR2 SQIVND (reference sequence). The length of the CDR3 is 14 residues. The CDR3 nucleotides read TGTGCCAGTAGTACCAGTGGAGGCGACACTGAAGCTTTCTTT. Translated: CASSTSGGDTEAFF.

The V gene is TRBV5-5, the J gene TRBJ1-2, with 7 nucleotides matching TRBD1. The CDR3 consists of 15 residues. V was clipped by 4 bases and J by 2 bases; unmatched bases: 8. Germline assignment: CDR1 SGHKS and CDR2 YYEKEE (reference sequence). In DNA, the CDR3 is TGTGCCAGCAGCACCAATCCGACAGGGAACTATGGCTACACCTTC. It is translated as CASSTNPTGNYGYTF.

The V gene is TRBV6-6, the J gene TRBJ1-2; D may be TRBD1 (5 bases). This CDR3 spans 15 amino acids. CDR1 is MNHNY and CDR2 is SVGAGI in the germline V gene (reference sequence). Trimming took off 4 bases at V and 5 bases at J, with 17 bases between the two ends. The CDR3 DNA reads TGTGCCAGCAGTTCGCCGGGGGACGGACGGTATGGCTACACCTTC. This sequence encodes CASSSPGDGRYGYTF.

This clone occurred a few times. V gene TRBV27 combines with J gene TRBJ2-7, with D tentatively TRBD2 (6 bases). V was shortened by 5 bases and J by 3 bases, with 14 bases between the two germline ends. Germline V gives CDR1 MNHEY, CDR2 SMNVEV (reference sequence). The CDR3 consists of 14 residues. DNA for the CDR3: TGTGCCAGCAGTCCCGGGTCCGGGAGCTACGAGCAGTACTTC. Translating gives CASSPGSGSYEQYF.

This clone showed up just once. J is TRBJ2-1 and V is TRBV11-3; TRBD2 matches 7 bases. This CDR3 has 14 amino acids. Per the germline V gene, CDR1 is SGHNT and CDR2 is YENEEA. The V and J ends lost 1 base and 7 bases, in that order; junction bases with no gene match: 4. The CDR3 loop reads CASSLAGGNNEQFF. DNA for the CDR3: TGTGCCAGCAGCTTAGCGGGGGGAAATAATGAGCAGTTCTTC.

The V gene is TRBV19, the J gene TRBJ1-2; D is possibly TRBD1 (5 bases). From germline, CDR1 is LNHDA and CDR2 SQIVND (reference sequence). The V end was cut by 4 bases, the J end by 7 bases, with 10 bases between. CDR3 length: 12 residues. The CDR3 region has the DNA TGTGCCAGTAGTACCTTGACAGTTGGCTACACCTTC. As protein: CASSTLTVGYTF.

The rearrangement links TRBV13 to TRBJ1-1; 8 bases fit TRBD1. Germline V lookup: CDR1 PRHDT, CDR2 FYEKMQ (reference sequence). The CDR3 has 16 residues. The trim removed 0 bases at V and 3 bases at J, leaving 6 bases unmatched. CDR3 DNA sequence: TGTGCCAGCAGCTTAGGACCTGGACAGGGAGACACTGAAGCTTTCTTT. Protein product: CASSLGPGQGDTEAFF.

This chain uses TRBV29-1 with TRBJ1-1; tentatively, D is TRBD1 (5 bases). This CDR3 contains 14 residues. Germline assignment: CDR1 SQVTM and CDR2 ANQGSEA. V gave up 6 bases and J gave up 0 bases, with 14 bases separating them. DNA of the CDR3: TGCAGCGTCGAACCCACAGGACTGAACACTGAAGCTTTCTTT. It codes for CSVEPTGLNTEAFF.

The chain is built from TRBV28 and TRBJ1-1; D not certain. The CDR3 spans 12 residues. Trimming removed 6 bases at V and 11 bases at J, with 16 bases between. Germline V CDR1 and CDR2: MDHEN, SYDVKM. The CDR3 region is CASSHDGVDAFF. For the CDR3, the DNA is TGTGCCAGCAGCCACGACGGAGTTGACGCTTTCTTT.

The CDR3 coding sequence is TGCGCCAGCAGTCGGGGATTTGGCACTGAAGCTTTCTTT. It translates to CASSRGFGTEAFF. The chain is built from TRBV10-2 and TRBJ1-1; D gene uncertain. Trimming pared 5 bases from V and 4 bases from J, leaving 11 bases between. CDR1 WSHSY and CDR2 SAAADI come from the germline V gene. CDR3 length equals 13 residues.

V and J are TRBV19 and TRBJ2-1; 9 nucleotides align to TRBD1. Germline values: CDR1 LNHDA, CDR2 SQIVND (reference sequence). The J segment lost 5 bases and the V segment lost 5 bases, leaving 7 bases of the junction unmatched. There are 15 residues in the CDR3. The CDR3 DNA is TGTGCCAGTAGTCCGGGACAGGGAACACACAATGAGCAGTTCTTC. It specifies CASSPGQGTHNEQFF.